Given below is one TCR beta chain in context. The germline V and J ends were trimmed by 5 bases and 0 bases, with 14 bases remaining between them. There are 15 residues in the CDR3. Germline CDR1 reads SGHRS; CDR2 reads YFSETQ. Produced via immunoSEQ multiplex PCR; TCRdb's table is partial and in-frame only. The sample lists approximately 150,000 clones; approximately 89% were seen once. Doses given second, at about 4 or about 12 weeks, were pooled. This entry is derived from a study of T cell responses to AZD1222 COVID-19 vaccine. Sequencing used peripheral blood, obtained 28 days after the second AZD1222 dose. The sequence was obtained from an adult who received the AZD1222 COVID-19 vaccine. The rearrangement links TRBV5-1 to TRBJ1-2; D is unclear. CDR3: CASRGGWQSNYGYTF. DNA for the CDR3: TGCGCCAGCAGGGGCGGATGGCAATCTAACTATGGCTACACCTTC.